The source of this TCR beta chain is a study of blood T cell repertoires in COVID-19. Germline V gene data show CDR1 as SGHAT and CDR2 as FQNNGV. CDR3 length: 15 residues. The ends were cut back, 1 base at V and 0 bases at J, with 10 bases in the middle. Per the original methods: Amplifying reference gene primers gave estimates of nucleated cell counts. Using immunoSEQ multiplex PCR, the repertoire was profiled, and TCRdb retains in-frame clones only, with some absent. For V, J and clone size, that table is used; D and trimming come from the DNA. The sample gives roughly 41,000 clones, 88% of which show up once; roughly 12% is in the top ten.

The chain has TRBV11-2 and TRBJ2-7; TRBD2 might be the D (5 bases). Sequencing used peripheral blood. The source of this sequence is a man aged 60-69 years with active COVID-19. Written as DNA, the CDR3 is TGTGCCAGCAGCTTAGGGGCGGGTAGCTCCTACGAGCAGTACTTC. As protein: CASSLGAGSSYEQYF. Variable domain in full (rest from reference TRBV11-2 and TRBJ2-7): EAGVAQSPRYKIIEKRQSVAFWCNPISGHATLYWYQQILGQGPKLLIQFQNNGVVDDSQLPKDRFSAERLKGVDSTLKIQPAKLEDSAVYLCASSLGAGSSYEQYFGPGTRLTVT.